A single sample gave rise to the 27 T cell receptor beta chains below, sequenced in a study of blood T cells in healthy people across ages. Using a J-beta primer mix together with a sample-barcoded 5' primer, a second PCR was run for about 6 to 12 cycles. Via MiXCR, TCRdb re-called the 5' RACE reads, giving one row per CDR3 protein. The data hold about 1,800,000 distinct CDR3 sequences, with 28% observed a single time. Input material: blood. The receptor source for this set is a woman in her twenties or thirties in good health.

The rearrangement uses TRBV7-2 and TRBJ2-7, with 8 positions matching TRBD2. Per germline, CDR1 SGHTA and CDR2 FQGNSA. This CDR3 contains 17 residues. After removal of 5 bases from V and 11 bases from J, the junction contained 23 bases not matched to a gene. The CDR3 is CASSPEPNREREIEEYF. Written as DNA, the CDR3 is TGTGCCAGCAGCCCTGAACCCAACCGTGAGCGGGAGATTGAGGAGTACTTC.

CDR3 nucleotide sequence: TGTGCCAGCAGCGCCGGTTCCGGGACAGGGGGTCCACCCCTCCACTTT. This sequence encodes CASSAGSGTGGPPLHF. The chain is built from TRBV9 and TRBJ1-6; 11 nucleotides agree with TRBD1. After removal of 3 bases from V and 11 bases from J, the junction contained 10 bases not matched to a gene. This CDR3 contains 16 residues. Germline V gene lookup returns CDR1 SGDLS and CDR2 YYNGEE.

This clonotype turned up a few times. J is TRBJ2-1 and V is TRBV3-1; TRBD2 agrees at 11 bases. Germline V gene sequence: CDR1 LGHDT, CDR2 YNNKEL (reference sequence). The CDR3 consists of 16 residues. The V gene end was trimmed by 5 bases and the J gene end by 7 bases; junction bases not matched to a gene: 10. The CDR3 sequence is CASSSQPSGRKNEQFF. The CDR3 DNA reads as TGTGCCAGCAGCTCCCAACCTAGCGGGAGGAAGAATGAGCAGTTCTTC.

The CDR3 bases are TGTGCCAGCTGCCGAGAGCGGGACGGTGAGCAGTTCTTC. This translates into CASCRERDGEQFF. The chain uses TRBV2 and TRBJ2-1; 7 nucleotides agree with TRBD2. V was pared by 8 bases and J by 9 bases, with 10 bases of the junction left unmatched. CDR1 is SNHLY and CDR2 is FYNNEI in the germline V gene. The CDR3 length is 13 residues.

For the CDR3, the DNA is TGTGCCAGCAGTCAAAGCGGACTAGCGGGGAGCTACAATGAGCAGTTCTTC. Its protein product is CASSQSGLAGSYNEQFF. The chain recombines TRBV2 with TRBJ2-1; 12 nucleotides align to TRBD2. Germline V gene data show CDR1 as SNHLY and CDR2 as FYNNEI. CDR3 length: 17 residues. V lost 5 bases and J lost 3; bases outside the gene matches: 8.

This clonotype appeared a few times. This chain links TRBV20-1 with TRBJ1-1, with D possibly being TRBD1 (5 bases). The V gene's germline CDR1 is DFQATT and CDR2 SNEGSKA (reference sequence). V was shortened by 1 base and J by 4 bases, with 16 bases between the two germline ends. The CDR3 sequence is 15 residues long. The CDR3 coding sequence is TGCAGTGCTAGAGTCCACCAGGGTAGCGGCACTGAAGCTTTCTTT. This encodes CSARVHQGSGTEAFF.

In its sample, this clonotype was seen many times. This chain joins TRBV10-3 and TRBJ2-4; a weak D match, TRBD1 (5 bases). This CDR3 has 13 residues. Deletions cut 10 bases from V and 6 bases from J, with 16 bases between. Germline V gene lookup returns CDR1 ENHRY and CDR2 SYGVKD. The CDR3 loop is CATKTENLNIQYF. The CDR3 DNA reads as TGTGCCACCAAGACAGAGAACCTAAACATTCAGTACTTC.

This chain links TRBV5-8 with TRBJ2-1, with 8 bases fitting TRBD2. After removal of 0 bases from V and 10 bases from J, the junction contained 9 bases not matched to a gene. This CDR3 region has 15 residues. CDR1 and CDR2 (germline): SGHTS, YDEGEE. CDR3 coding DNA: TGTGCCAGCAGCTTGGGGCCCCAGCGGGAGAACGAGCAGTTCTTC. Translation gives CASSLGPQRENEQFF.

The sample holds many counts of this clonotype. The chain uses TRBV12-3 or TRBV12-4 and TRBJ1-2, with 9 bases fitting TRBD1. The CDR3 extends over 15 amino acids. V gave up 3 bases and J gave up 0 bases; unmatched junction bases: 2. CDR3 amino acids: CASSFRDRANYGYTF. CDR3 nucleotides: TGTGCCAGCAGTTTTAGGGACAGGGCTAACTATGGCTACACCTTC.

There are a few counts of this clonotype. The chain has TRBV12-3 or TRBV12-4 and TRBJ2-2; 8 nucleotides line up with TRBD1. The V and J ends lost 4 bases and 6 bases, in that order; junction bases with no gene match: 1. The CDR3 consists of 13 residues. The CDR3 loop reads CASSSRGPGELFF. The DNA for the CDR3 is TGTGCCAGCAGTTCCAGGGGGCCCGGGGAGCTGTTTTTT.

The chain uses TRBV18 and TRBJ1-2; D is undetermined. CDR1 is KGHSH and CDR2 is LQKENI in the germline V gene. Trimming left V 2 bases short and J 2 bases short, with 12 bases between. The CDR3 runs to 15 residues. CDR3 nucleotide sequence: TGTGCCAGCTCACCAGGGAAGACGCCCAACTATGGCTACACCTTC. Its translation is CASSPGKTPNYGYTF.

As for this clonotype: A much larger clone differs by one base, so this may be a read error. The chain is built from TRBV20-1 and TRBJ1-2; 7 bases are a match to TRBD1. CDR1 and CDR2 from the germline V gene are DFQATT and SNEGSKA (reference sequence). The CDR3 is 14 residues long. CDR3 sequence: CGARGDSGVAGYTF. CDR3 DNA: TGCGGTGCTAGAGGGGACAGTGGAGTAGCTGGCTACACCTTC.

This clonotype was counted between two and nine times. This chain joins TRBV5-5 and TRBJ1-5; D is undetermined. This CDR3 has 16 amino acids. Germline V lookup: CDR1 SGHKS, CDR2 YYEKEE (reference sequence). V shed 2 bases and J shed 2 bases, with 14 bases lying between them. For the CDR3, the DNA is TGTGCCAGCAGCTTTCACCCCTCGAGGGGCAATCAGCCCCAGCATTTT. This encodes CASSFHPSRGNQPQHF.

This clonotype occurred a few times. CDR3 DNA sequence: TGTGCCAGCAGTCTTATGGGGGACAGCTACGAGCAGTACTTC. Amino acid sequence: CASSLMGDSYEQYF. The chain couples TRBV27 to TRBJ2-4; TRBD1 matches at 7 bases. The end of the DNA aligns better with TRBJ2-7, so the J call may be wrong. Germline CDR1 is MNHEY and CDR2 is SMNVEV (reference sequence). This CDR3 spans 14 amino acids.

V and J are TRBV2 and TRBJ2-5; 7 bases map to TRBD1. The J call may be faulty, since TRBJ2-7 better matches the DNA end. The CDR3 extends over 17 amino acids. Germline-derived CDR1 and CDR2 are SNHLY and FYNNEI. The CDR3 is CASRPKSAGTALYEQYF. CDR3 in DNA: TGTGCCAGCAGGCCTAAATCGGCCGGGACAGCGCTCTACGAGCAGTACTTC.

The rearrangement uses TRBV29-1 and TRBJ2-2, with a weak D call TRBD2 (6 bases). The CDR3 extends over 14 amino acids. V lost 4 bases, J lost 6 bases, and 15 bases lay in between. Germline-derived CDR1 and CDR2 are SQVTM and ANQGSEA. The CDR3 nucleotides read TGCAGCGTTGGTTGGAGGGAGTATGCCGGGGAGCTGTTTTTT. Translated: CSVGWREYAGELFF.

In the case of this clonotype: This may stem from a read error, because a much larger clone lies one nucleotide away. The CDR3 loop is CASSEAGGPYNEQFF. As DNA, the CDR3 is TGTGCCAGCAGCGAAGCAGGGGGTCCGTACAATGAGCAGTTCTTC. The V call is TRBV5-5, the J call TRBJ2-1; TRBD1 agrees at 7 bases. The germline V gene encodes CDR1 SGHKS and CDR2 YYEKEE (reference sequence). The CDR3 extends over 15 amino acids. After removal of 4 bases from V and 4 bases from J, the junction contained 8 bases not matched to a gene.

This clonotype has ten or more counts. The chain has TRBV6-6 and TRBJ2-1; maybe TRBD1 (6 bases). Germline V gene data show CDR1 as MNHNY and CDR2 as SVGAGI (reference sequence). This CDR3 contains 16 residues. The V and J ends lost 0 bases and 9 bases respectively, with 18 bases between them. The CDR3 sequence: CASSYSQGGTLGEQFF. CDR3 sequence (DNA): TGTGCCAGCAGTTACTCCCAAGGGGGTACCTTGGGTGAGCAGTTCTTC.

This clonotype has at least ten counts. This chain joins TRBV15 and TRBJ2-1; D ambiguous. The germline V and J ends were trimmed by 0 bases and 2 bases, with 8 bases remaining between them. Germline CDR1 is LNHNV and CDR2 is YYDKDF (reference sequence). This CDR3 spans 15 amino acids. The CDR3 loop reads CATSRDDGAYNEQFF. The CDR3 bases are TGTGCCACCAGCAGAGATGACGGAGCCTACAATGAGCAGTTCTTC.

This clonotype was counted between two and nine times. The CDR3, as DNA: TGTGCCAGCAGCCCCCGATCCGTACAGGGGACGAACACTGAAGCTTTCTTT. It encodes CASSPRSVQGTNTEAFF. The chain combines TRBV6-6 with TRBJ1-1, with TRBD1 identical over 7 bases. The V gene end was trimmed by 6 bases and the J gene end by 1 base; junction bases not matched to a gene: 14. Germline CDR1 and CDR2: MNHNY and SVGAGI (reference sequence). The length of the CDR3 is 17 residues.

V and J are TRBV9 and TRBJ2-5; D possibly corresponds to TRBD2 (5 bases). CDR1 and CDR2 (germline): SGDLS, YYNGEE. This CDR3 region has 15 residues. Trimming cost V 0 bases and J 0 bases, with 9 bases left between them. CDR3 protein: CASSVDPGYQETQYF. DNA for the CDR3: TGTGCCAGCAGCGTAGATCCGGGGTACCAAGAGACCCAGTACTTC.

This clonotype was counted only a few times. The chain joins TRBV4-3 to TRBJ2-1; 8 nucleotides align to TRBD1. This CDR3 is built from 15 residues. Per germline, CDR1 LGHNA and CDR2 YSLEER. V shed 4 bases and J 6 bases; nucleotides not matched to a gene: 8. CDR3 residues: CASSPRQGRANEQFF. CDR3 bases: TGCGCCAGCAGCCCCCGACAGGGGCGGGCCAATGAGCAGTTCTTC.

The V call is TRBV7-2, the J call TRBJ1-6; a weak D match, TRBD1 (5 bases). Germline V gene data show CDR1 as SGHTA and CDR2 as FQGNSA. Trimming shortened V by 3 bases and J by 12 bases, and 9 bases separated the two germline ends. The CDR3 consists of 12 residues. CDR3 nucleotide sequence: TGTGCCAGCAGCTTCGGGGGGTTACCCCTCCACTTT. It codes for CASSFGGLPLHF.

On this clonotype itself: Possible read error: a much larger clone is one base away. The J gene is TRBJ2-1, the V gene TRBV29-1, with 7 bases identical to TRBD1. From germline, CDR1 is SQVTM and CDR2 ANQGSEA. The CDR3 is 14 amino acids. The CDR3 nucleotides read TGCAGCGTTCAGATAGGGGGACAGACCAATGAGCGGTTCTTC. It encodes CSVQIGGQTNERFF.

This clonotype showed up just a few times. The chain is built from TRBV7-6 and TRBJ1-1; TRBD1 might be the D (6 bases). Germline values: CDR1 SGHVS, CDR2 FNYEAQ. The CDR3 is 15 residues long. V lost 5 bases and J 1 base, leaving 14 bases between the germline ends. The CDR3: CASSQNRARNTEAFF. The CDR3 region has the DNA TGTGCCAGCAGCCAAAACAGGGCGAGGAACACTGAAGCTTTCTTT. Drawing the rest from reference TRBV7-6 and TRBJ1-1, the complete variable domain is GAGVSQSPRYKVTKRGQDVALRCDPISGHVSLYWYRQALGQGPEFLTYFNYEAQQDKSGLPNDRFSAERPEGSISTLTIQRTEQRDSAMYRCASSQNRARNTEAFFGQGTRLTVV.

This clonotype was observed a few times. The V and J genes are TRBV11-1 and TRBJ2-6; 8 bases are shared with TRBD1. V trimming: 8 bases; J trimming: 1 base; junction bases outside the gene matches: 7. The CDR3 length is 16 residues. Germline values: CDR1 SGHAT, CDR2 FQDESV (reference sequence). This CDR3 reads CASGSDRVSGANVLTF. CDR3 DNA sequence: TGTGCCAGCGGCTCGGACAGGGTATCTGGGGCCAACGTCCTGACTTTC. Supplemented by reference TRBV11-1 and TRBJ2-6, the full variable domain reads EAEVAQSPRYKITEKSQAVAFWCDPISGHATLYWYRQILGQGPELLVQFQDESVVDDSQLPKDRFSAERLKGVDSTLKIQPAELGDSAMYLCASGSDRVSGANVLTFGAGSRLTVL.

This clonotype was recorded a few times. The chain uses TRBV28 and TRBJ2-3, with no clear D. The CDR3 has 14 residues. V was cut by 6 bases and J by 6 bases, with 16 bases left in between. Germline CDR1 MDHEN, CDR2 SYDVKM. The CDR3 sequence: CASRDPRLRDTQYF. DNA for the CDR3: TGTGCCAGCAGGGATCCTCGACTCAGGGATACGCAGTATTTT.